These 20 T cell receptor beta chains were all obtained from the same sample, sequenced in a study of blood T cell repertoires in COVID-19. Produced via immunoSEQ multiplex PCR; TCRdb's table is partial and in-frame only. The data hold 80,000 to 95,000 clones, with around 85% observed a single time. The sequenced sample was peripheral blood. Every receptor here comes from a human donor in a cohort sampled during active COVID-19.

This CDR3 is CASTLSGRAWETQYF. The CDR3 DNA is TGTGCCAGCACACTAAGCGGGAGGGCCTGGGAGACCCAGTACTTC. This chain uses TRBV9 with TRBJ2-5; 10 nucleotides match TRBD2. CDR3 length equals 15 residues. The germline CDR1 and CDR2 sequences are SGDLS and YYNGEE. V gave up 6 bases and J gave up 5 bases; unmatched junction bases: 10.

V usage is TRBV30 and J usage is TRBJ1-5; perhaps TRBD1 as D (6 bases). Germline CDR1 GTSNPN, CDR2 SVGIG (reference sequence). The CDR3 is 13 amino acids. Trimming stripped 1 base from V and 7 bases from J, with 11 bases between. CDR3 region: CAWSGKGGQPQHF. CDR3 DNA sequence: TGTGCCTGGAGTGGGAAGGGGGGGCAGCCCCAGCATTTT.

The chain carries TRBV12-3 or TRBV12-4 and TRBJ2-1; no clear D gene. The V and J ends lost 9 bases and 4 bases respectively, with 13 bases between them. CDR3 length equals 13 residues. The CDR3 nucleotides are TGTGCCAGTTCCACCTTAGCATACAATGAGCAGTTCTTC. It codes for CASSTLAYNEQFF.

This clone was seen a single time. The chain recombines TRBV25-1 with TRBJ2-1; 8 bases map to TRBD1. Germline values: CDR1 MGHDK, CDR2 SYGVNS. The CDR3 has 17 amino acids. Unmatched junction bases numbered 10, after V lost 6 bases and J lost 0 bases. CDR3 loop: CASRSPQGAGSYNEQFF. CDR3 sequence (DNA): TGTGCCAGCAGGTCACCCCAGGGGGCAGGCTCCTACAATGAGCAGTTCTTC.

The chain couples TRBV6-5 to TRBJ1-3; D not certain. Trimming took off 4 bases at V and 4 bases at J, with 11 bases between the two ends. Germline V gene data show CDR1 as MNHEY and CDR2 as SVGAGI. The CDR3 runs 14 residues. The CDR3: CASSSAGRGNTIYF. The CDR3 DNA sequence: TGTGCCAGCAGTTCCGCCGGGAGAGGAAACACCATATATTTT.

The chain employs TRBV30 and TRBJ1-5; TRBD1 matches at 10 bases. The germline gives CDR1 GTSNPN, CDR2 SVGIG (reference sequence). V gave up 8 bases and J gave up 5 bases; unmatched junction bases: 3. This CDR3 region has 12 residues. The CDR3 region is CAAGQGHQPQHF. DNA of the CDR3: TGTGCCGCGGGACAGGGGCATCAGCCCCAGCATTTT.

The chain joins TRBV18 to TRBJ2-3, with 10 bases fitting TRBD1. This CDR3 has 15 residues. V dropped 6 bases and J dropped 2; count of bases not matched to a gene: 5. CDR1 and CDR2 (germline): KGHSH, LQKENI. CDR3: CASSPTGGYTDTQYF. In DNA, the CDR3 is TGTGCCAGCTCTCCGACAGGGGGCTACACAGATACGCAGTATTTT.

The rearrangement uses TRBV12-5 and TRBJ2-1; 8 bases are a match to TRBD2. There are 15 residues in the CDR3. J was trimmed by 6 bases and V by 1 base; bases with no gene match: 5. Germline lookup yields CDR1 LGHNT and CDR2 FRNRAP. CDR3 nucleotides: TGTGCTAGTGGTTTGGCCGGGAGGGCCTCCAATGAGCAGTTCTTC. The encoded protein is CASGLAGRASNEQFF.

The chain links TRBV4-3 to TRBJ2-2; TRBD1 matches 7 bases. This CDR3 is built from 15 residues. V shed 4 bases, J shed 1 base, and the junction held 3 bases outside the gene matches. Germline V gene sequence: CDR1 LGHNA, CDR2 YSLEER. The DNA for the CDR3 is TGCGCCAGCAGCCCTCGGACAGGGAACACCGGGGAGCTGTTTTTT. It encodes CASSPRTGNTGELFF.

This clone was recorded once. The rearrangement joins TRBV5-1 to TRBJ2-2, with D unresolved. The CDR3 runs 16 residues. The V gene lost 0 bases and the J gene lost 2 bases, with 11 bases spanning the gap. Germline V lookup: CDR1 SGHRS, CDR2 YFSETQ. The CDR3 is CASSLVSDPNTGELFF. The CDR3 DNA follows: TGCGCCAGCAGCTTGGTCAGCGATCCTAACACCGGGGAGCTGTTTTTT. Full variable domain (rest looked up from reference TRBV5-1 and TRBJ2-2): KAGVTQTPRYLIKTRGQQVTLSCSPISGHRSVSWYQQTPGQGLQFLFEYFSETQRNKGNFPGRFSGRQFSNSRSEMNVSTLELGDSALYLCASSLVSDPNTGELFFGEGSRLTVL.

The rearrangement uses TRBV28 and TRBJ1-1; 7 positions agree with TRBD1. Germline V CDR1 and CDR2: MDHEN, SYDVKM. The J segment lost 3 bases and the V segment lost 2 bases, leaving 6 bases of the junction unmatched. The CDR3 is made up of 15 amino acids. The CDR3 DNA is TGTGCCAGCAGTTTAGTGGGGACAGTTGACACTGAAGCTTTCTTT. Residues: CASSLVGTVDTEAFF.

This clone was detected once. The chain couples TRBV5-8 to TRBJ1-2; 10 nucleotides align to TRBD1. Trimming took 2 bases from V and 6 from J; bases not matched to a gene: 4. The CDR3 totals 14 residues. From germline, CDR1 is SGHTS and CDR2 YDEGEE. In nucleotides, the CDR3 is TGTGCCAGCAGCTTCGACAGGGGGCGGAATGGCTACACCTTC. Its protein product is CASSFDRGRNGYTF.

CDR3 DNA: TGTGCCAGCAGCGTAGGGACAGGGGAGGGCTACGAGCAGTACTTC. Residues: CASSVGTGEGYEQYF. V is TRBV9 and J is TRBJ2-7; 9 nucleotides match TRBD1. The V segment lost 0 bases and the J segment 3 bases; nucleotides outside the gene matches: 4. The CDR3 extends over 15 amino acids. Germline V gene sequence: CDR1 SGDLS, CDR2 YYNGEE.

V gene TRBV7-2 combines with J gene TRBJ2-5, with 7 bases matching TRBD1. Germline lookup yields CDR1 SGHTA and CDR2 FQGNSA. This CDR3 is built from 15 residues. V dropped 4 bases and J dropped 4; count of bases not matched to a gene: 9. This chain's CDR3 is CASSSWTGQLETQYF. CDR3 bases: TGTGCCAGCAGCTCCTGGACAGGCCAGCTAGAGACCCAGTACTTC.

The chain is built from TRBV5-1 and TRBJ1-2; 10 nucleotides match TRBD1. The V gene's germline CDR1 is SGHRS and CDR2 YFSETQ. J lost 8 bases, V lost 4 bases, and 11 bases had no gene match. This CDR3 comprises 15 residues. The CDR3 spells CASSPEGQGSKGYTF. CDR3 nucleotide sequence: TGCGCCAGCAGCCCGGAGGGACAGGGGTCGAAGGGCTACACCTTC. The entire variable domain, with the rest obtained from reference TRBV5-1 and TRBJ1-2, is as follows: KAGVTQTPRYLIKTRGQQVTLSCSPISGHRSVSWYQQTPGQGLQFLFEYFSETQRNKGNFPGRFSGRQFSNSRSEMNVSTLELGDSALYLCASSPEGQGSKGYTFGSGTRLTVV.

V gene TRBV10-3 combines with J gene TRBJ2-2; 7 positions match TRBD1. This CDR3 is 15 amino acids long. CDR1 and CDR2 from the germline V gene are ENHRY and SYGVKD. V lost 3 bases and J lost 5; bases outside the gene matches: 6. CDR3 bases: TGTGCCATCAGTGAAACAGGGGTAGGAACCGGGGAGCTGTTTTTT. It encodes CAISETGVGTGELFF.

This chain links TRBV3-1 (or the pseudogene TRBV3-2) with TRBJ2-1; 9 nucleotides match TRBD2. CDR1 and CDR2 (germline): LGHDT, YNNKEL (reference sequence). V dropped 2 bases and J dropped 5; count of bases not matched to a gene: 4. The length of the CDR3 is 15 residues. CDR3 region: CASSQLSGGNNEQFF. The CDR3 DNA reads TGTGCCAGCAGCCAATTGAGCGGGGGGAACAATGAGCAGTTCTTC.

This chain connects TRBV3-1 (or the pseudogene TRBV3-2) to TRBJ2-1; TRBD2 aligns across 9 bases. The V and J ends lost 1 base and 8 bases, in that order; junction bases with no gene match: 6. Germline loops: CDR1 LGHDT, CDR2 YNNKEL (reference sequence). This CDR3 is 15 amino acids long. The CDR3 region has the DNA TGTGCCAGCAGCCAAGCTAGCGGGGTAATCTATGAGCAGTTCTTC. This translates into CASSQASGVIYEQFF.

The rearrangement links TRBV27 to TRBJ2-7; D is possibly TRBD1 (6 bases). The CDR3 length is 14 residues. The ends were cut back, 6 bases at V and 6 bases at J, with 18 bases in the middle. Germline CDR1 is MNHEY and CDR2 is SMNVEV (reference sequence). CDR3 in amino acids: CASRPDWDTREQYF. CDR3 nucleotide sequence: TGTGCCAGCAGGCCGGATTGGGACACGCGCGAGCAGTACTTC.

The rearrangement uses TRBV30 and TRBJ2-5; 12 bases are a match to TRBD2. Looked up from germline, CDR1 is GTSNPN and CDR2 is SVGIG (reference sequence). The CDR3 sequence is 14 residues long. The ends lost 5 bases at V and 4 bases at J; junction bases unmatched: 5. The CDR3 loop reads CAWAKGLAGETQYF. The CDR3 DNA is TGTGCCTGGGCCAAGGGACTAGCGGGAGAGACCCAGTACTTC.